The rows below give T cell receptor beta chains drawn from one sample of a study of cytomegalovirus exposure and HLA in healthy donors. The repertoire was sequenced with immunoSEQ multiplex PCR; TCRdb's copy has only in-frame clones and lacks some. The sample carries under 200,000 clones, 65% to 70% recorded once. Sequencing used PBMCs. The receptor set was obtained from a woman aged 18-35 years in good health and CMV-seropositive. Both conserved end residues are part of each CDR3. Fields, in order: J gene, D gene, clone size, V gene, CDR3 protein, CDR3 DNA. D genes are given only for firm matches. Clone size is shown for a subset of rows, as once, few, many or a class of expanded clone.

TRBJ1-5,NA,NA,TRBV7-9,CASSQGDGGRGQPQHF,TGTGCCAGCAGCCAAGGAGATGGGGGGAGGGGTCAGCCCCAGCATTTT
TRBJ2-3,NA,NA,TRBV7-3,CASATGGDTDTQYF,TGTGCCAGTGCAACAGGGGGGGACACAGATACGCAGTATTTT
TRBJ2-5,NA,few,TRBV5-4,CASSLDRTQETQYF,TGTGCCAGCAGCTTGGACAGAACTCAAGAGACCCAGTACTTC
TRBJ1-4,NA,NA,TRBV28,CASSLVTVWEKLFF,TGTGCCAGCAGTTTAGTGACAGTTTGGGAAAAACTGTTTTTT
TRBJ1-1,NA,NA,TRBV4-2,CASSQEIWGATEAFF,TGTGCCAGCAGCCAAGAAATCTGGGGCGCAACTGAAGCTTTCTTT
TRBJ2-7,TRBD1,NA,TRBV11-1,CASSNHRGPYEQYF,TGTGCCAGCAGTAATCACAGGGGGCCCTACGAGCAGTACTTC
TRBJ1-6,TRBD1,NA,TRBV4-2,CASSQETRTGSHNSPLHF,TGTGCCAGCAGCCAAGAAACACGGACAGGTTCACATAATTCACCCCTCCACTTT
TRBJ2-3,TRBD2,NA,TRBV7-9,CASNQRGADTQYF,TGTGCCAGCAATCAGCGGGGGGCAGATACGCAGTATTTT
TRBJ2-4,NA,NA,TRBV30,CAWSRSFRDIQYF,TGTGCCTGGAGTCGGTCCTTCAGGGATATTCAGTACTTC
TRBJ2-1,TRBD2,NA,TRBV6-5,CASSYDRGGLNEQFF,TGTGCCAGCAGTTACGATCGGGGGGGGCTAAATGAGCAGTTCTTC
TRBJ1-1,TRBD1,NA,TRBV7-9,CASSLGQGANTEAFF,TGTGCCAGCAGCTTAGGACAGGGGGCTAACACTGAAGCTTTCTTT
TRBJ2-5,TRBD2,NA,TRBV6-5,CASSLRGVGETQYF,TGTGCCAGCAGTCTGCGGGGGGTGGGGGAGACCCAGTACTTC
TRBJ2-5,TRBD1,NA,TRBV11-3,CASSRDSNKETQYF,TGTGCCAGCAGCCGGGACAGCAATAAAGAGACCCAGTACTTC
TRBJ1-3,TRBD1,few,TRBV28,CASSQGTGSGNTIYF,TGTGCCAGCAGCCAAGGGACAGGCTCTGGAAACACCATATATTTT
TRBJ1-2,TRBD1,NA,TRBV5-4,CASSFADRVYGYTF,TGTGCCAGCAGCTTCGCAGACAGGGTCTATGGCTACACCTTC
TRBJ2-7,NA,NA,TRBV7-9,CASTSVGQGFHEQYF,TGTGCCAGCACCTCGGTGGGGCAGGGGTTCCACGAGCAGTACTTC
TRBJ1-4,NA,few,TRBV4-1,CASSQDWTRIATNEKLFF,TGCGCCAGCAGCCAAGATTGGACACGCATAGCAACTAATGAAAAACTGTTTTTT
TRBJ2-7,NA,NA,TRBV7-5,CARSFLSGLSSYEQYF,TGTGCCAGAAGCTTTTTAAGCGGGCTAAGCTCCTACGAGCAGTACTTC
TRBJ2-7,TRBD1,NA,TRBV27,CASSFAGGRYEQYF,TGTGCCAGCAGTTTCGCAGGGGGCAGGTACGAGCAGTACTTC
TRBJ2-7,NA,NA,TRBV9,CASSHPRGGSSYEQYF,TGTGCCAGCAGCCACCCGAGGGGGGGGAGCTCCTACGAGCAGTACTTC
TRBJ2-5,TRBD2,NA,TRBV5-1,CASSFAGGQETQYF,TGCGCCAGCAGCTTCGCGGGAGGGCAAGAGACCCAGTACTTC
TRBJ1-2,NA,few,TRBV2,CAATQGIDGYTF,TGTGCCGCCACTCAGGGGATCGATGGCTACACCTTC
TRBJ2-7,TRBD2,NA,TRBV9,CASSLSATSGLYEQYF,TGTGCCAGCAGCCTCTCGGCGACTAGCGGGCTTTACGAGCAGTACTTC
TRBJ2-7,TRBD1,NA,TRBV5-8,CASSIQGAQEEQYF,TGTGCCAGCAGCATACAGGGGGCGCAGGAAGAGCAGTACTTC
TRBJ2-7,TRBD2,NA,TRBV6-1,CASSAQMGSGEQYF,TGTGCCAGCAGTGCCCAGATGGGTAGCGGGGAGCAGTACTTC
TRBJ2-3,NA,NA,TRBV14,CASSDGGGDTQYF,TGTGCCAGCAGCGACGGTGGAGGAGATACGCAGTATTTT
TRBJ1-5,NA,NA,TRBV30,CAWSVETAPNQPQHF,TGTGCCTGGAGTGTCGAGACAGCGCCCAATCAGCCCCAGCATTTT
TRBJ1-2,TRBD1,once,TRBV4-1,CASSQGSGTAYGYTF,TGCGCCAGCAGCCAAGGATCCGGGACAGCGTATGGCTACACCTTC
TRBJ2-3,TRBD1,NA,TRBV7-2,CASSLPSDRAVTDTQYF,TGTGCCAGCAGCTTACCTTCGGACAGGGCGGTCACAGATACGCAGTATTTT
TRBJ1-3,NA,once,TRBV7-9,CASSRRGTSGNTIYF,TGTGCCAGCAGCCGAAGGGGAACCTCTGGAAACACCATATATTTT
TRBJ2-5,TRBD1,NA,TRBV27,CASSYGDSPQETQYF,TGTGCCAGCAGTTACGGGGACAGCCCTCAAGAGACCCAGTACTTC
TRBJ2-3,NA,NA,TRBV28,CASRGSGAGWMDTQYF,TGTGCCAGCAGAGGTTCCGGGGCGGGGTGGATGGATACGCAGTATTTT
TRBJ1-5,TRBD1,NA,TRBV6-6,CASSYLGQGYQPQHF,TGTGCCAGCAGTTACCTCGGACAGGGGTATCAGCCCCAGCATTTT
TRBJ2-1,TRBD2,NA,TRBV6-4,CASSQEGLAGAINEQFF,TGTGCCAGCAGTCAAGAGGGACTAGCGGGGGCGATCAATGAGCAGTTCTTC
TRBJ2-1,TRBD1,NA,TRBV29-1,CSLSDRGAYNEQFF,TGCAGCCTCTCGGACAGGGGAGCTTACAATGAGCAGTTCTTC
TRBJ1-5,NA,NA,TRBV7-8,CASSPGERSNQPQHF,TGTGCCAGCAGCCCGGGGGAACGGAGCAATCAGCCCCAGCATTTT
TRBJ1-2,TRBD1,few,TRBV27,CASSIGTGIGYTF,TGTGCCAGCAGTATAGGGACAGGAATTGGCTACACCTTC
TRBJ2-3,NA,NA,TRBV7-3,CASSSTPGITDTQYF,TGTGCCAGCAGCTCTACACCGGGGATCACAGATACGCAGTATTTT
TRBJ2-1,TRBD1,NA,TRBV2,CASKNDRVRQFF,TGTGCCAGCAAAAATGACAGGGTTCGACAGTTCTTC
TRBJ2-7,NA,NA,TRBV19,CASSISIDVGQSYEQYF,TGTGCCAGTAGTATTAGTATTGACGTGGGCCAGTCCTACGAGCAGTACTTC
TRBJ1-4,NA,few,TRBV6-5,CASSYQQGNEKLFF,TGTGCCAGCAGTTACCAACAGGGCAATGAAAAACTGTTTTTT
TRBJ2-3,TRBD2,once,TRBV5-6,CASSHLAGSTDTQYF,TGTGCCAGCAGCCATCTAGCGGGCAGCACAGATACGCAGTATTTT
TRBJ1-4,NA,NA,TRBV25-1,CASSEYRTTSNEKLFF,TGTGCCAGCAGTGAATATAGAACTACGTCTAATGAAAAACTGTTTTTT
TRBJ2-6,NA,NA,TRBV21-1,CASSKAGGRVGPSGANVLTF,TGTGCCAGCAGCAAAGCAGGGGGAAGGGTGGGGCCATCAGGGGCCAACGTCCTGACTTTC
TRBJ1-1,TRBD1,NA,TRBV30,CAWSEQGGWTEAFF,TGTGCCTGGAGTGAACAGGGGGGATGGACTGAAGCTTTCTTT
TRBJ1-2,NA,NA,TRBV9,CASSNPGETNYGYTF,TGTGCCAGCAGCAACCCAGGGGAAACTAACTATGGCTACACCTTC
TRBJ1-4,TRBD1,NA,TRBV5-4,CASSDKGAGEKLFF,TGTGCCAGCAGCGACAAGGGGGCGGGTGAAAAACTGTTTTTT
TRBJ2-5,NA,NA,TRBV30,CAWSVIGPGETQYF,TGTGCCTGGAGTGTTATAGGTCCCGGGGAGACCCAGTACTTC
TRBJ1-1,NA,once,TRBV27,CASSLHLSGGFNTEAFF,TGTGCCAGCAGTTTACATCTTAGTGGGGGGTTTAACACTGAAGCTTTCTTT